This T cell receptor (beta chain) was sequenced in a study of graft-versus-host responses after intestinal transplantation. Study overall: Recipients across the board were started on anti-thymocyte globulin induction, then kept on tacrolimus and steroids for two to three years.

Study-wide results and limits: Researchers found GvH clones in recipient marrow, and some showed up first in ileum or blood.

V shed 5 bases and J shed 6 bases, with 5 bases lying between them. The CDR3 sequence is 11 residues long. In germline, CDR1 is MNHEY, CDR2 SMNVEV (reference sequence). Comments on this clone: The antigen is not known.

The table came from immunoSEQ multiplex PCR; TCRdb's copy has only in-frame clones and leaves some out. The sample gives about 35,000 clones, around 94% of which show up once; about 0.8% is in the top ten. The sample was PBMCs, taken 16 days after intestinal transplant. The chain carries TRBV27 and TRBJ2-1, with D possibly called TRBD1 or TRBD2 (5 bases each). This receptor was taken from a human patient who received an intestinal transplant, so some T cells may come from the graft donor. The CDR3 is CASSGGNEQFF. CDR3 nucleotide sequence: TGTGCCAGCAGTGGGGGCAATGAGCAGTTCTTC.